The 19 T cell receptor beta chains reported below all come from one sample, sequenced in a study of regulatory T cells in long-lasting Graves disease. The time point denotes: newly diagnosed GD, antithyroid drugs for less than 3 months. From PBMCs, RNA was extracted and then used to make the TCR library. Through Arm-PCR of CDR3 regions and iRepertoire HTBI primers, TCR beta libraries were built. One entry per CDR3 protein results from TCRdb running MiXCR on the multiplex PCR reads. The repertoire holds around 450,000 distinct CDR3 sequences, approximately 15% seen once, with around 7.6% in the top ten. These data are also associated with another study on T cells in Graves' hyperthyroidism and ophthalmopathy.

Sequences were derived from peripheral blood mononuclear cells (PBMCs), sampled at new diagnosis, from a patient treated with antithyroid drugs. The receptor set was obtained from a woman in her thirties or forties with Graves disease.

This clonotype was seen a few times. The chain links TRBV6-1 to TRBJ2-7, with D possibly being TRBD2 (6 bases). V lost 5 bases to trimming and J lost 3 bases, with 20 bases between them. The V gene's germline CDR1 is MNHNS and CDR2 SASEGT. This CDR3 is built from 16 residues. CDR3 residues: CASSPAGFRGGYEQYF. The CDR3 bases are TGTGCCAGCAGTCCTGCGGGGTTCCGGGGCGGCTACGAGCAGTACTTC.

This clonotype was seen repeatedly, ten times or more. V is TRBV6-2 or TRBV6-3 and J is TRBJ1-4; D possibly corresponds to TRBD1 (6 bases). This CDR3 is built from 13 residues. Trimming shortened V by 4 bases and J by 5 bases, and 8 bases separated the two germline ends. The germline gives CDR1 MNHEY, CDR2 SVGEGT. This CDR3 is CASSSGENEKLFF. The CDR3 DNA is TGTGCCAGCAGTTCAGGGGAGAATGAAAAACTGTTTTTT.

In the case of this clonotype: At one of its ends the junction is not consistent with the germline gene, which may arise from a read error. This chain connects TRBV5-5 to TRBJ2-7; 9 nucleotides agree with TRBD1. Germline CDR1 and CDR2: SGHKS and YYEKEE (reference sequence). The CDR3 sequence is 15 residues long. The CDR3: CASREGQGYGYEQYF. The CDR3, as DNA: TGCGCCAGCAGAGAGGGACAGGGATATGGCTACGAGCAGTACTTC.

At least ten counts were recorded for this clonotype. CDR3 loop: CASSSIPTYNEQFF. CDR3 nucleotide sequence: TGTGCCAGCTCTAGTATACCTACCTACAATGAGCAGTTCTTC. V usage is TRBV10-3 and J usage is TRBJ2-1; D ambiguous. The CDR3 has 14 amino acids. The V end lost 10 bases, the J end lost 2 bases, and 15 bases lay between the germline ends. CDR1 ENHRY and CDR2 SYGVKD come from the germline V gene.

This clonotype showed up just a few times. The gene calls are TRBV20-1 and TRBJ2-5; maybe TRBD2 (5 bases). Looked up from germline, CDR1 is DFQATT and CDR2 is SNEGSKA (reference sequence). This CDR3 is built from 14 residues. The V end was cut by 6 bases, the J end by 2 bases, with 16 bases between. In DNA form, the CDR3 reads TGCAGTGCCATCCCCGGGGAGAGTCAAGAGACCCAGTACTTC. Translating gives CSAIPGESQETQYF.

The CDR3 coding sequence is TGCAGCGAGATAGCGGGAGGGCTGGATACGCAGTATTTT. Translation: CSEIAGGLDTQYF. The chain joins TRBV29-1 to TRBJ2-3, with 11 bases fitting TRBD2. The CDR3 sequence is 13 residues long. The germline gives CDR1 SQVTM, CDR2 ANQGSEA. V lost 7 bases to trimming and J lost 6 bases; unmatched junction nucleotides: 6.

CDR3 region: CASSFVGDGNQPQHF. In nucleotides, the CDR3 is TGTGCCAGCAGTTTTGTGGGTGATGGCAATCAGCCCCAGCATTTT. This sequence joins TRBV27 and TRBJ1-5; D is uncertain. Deletions cut 3 bases from V and 2 bases from J, with 11 bases between. CDR1 and CDR2 (germline): MNHEY, SMNVEV (reference sequence). The CDR3 has 15 residues.

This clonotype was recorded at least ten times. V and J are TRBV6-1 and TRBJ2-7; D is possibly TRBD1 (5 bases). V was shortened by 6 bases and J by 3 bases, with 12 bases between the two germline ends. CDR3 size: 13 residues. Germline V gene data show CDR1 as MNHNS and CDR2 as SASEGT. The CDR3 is CASRDTGYYEQYF. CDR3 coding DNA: TGTGCCAGCAGAGACACAGGCTACTACGAGCAGTACTTC.

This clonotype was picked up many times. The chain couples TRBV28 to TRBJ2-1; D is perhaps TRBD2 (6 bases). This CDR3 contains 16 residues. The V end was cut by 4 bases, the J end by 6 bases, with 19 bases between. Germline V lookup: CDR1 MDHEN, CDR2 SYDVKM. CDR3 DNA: TGTGCCAGCAGTTCCCCCGGGACTTATGTTCCCAATGAGCAGTTCTTC. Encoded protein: CASSSPGTYVPNEQFF. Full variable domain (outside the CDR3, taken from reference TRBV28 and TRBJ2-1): DVKVTQSSRYLVKRTGEKVFLECVQDMDHENMFWYRQDPGLGLRLIYFSYDVKMKEKGDIPEGYSVSREKKERFSLILESASTNQTSMYLCASSSPGTYVPNEQFFGPGTRLTVL.

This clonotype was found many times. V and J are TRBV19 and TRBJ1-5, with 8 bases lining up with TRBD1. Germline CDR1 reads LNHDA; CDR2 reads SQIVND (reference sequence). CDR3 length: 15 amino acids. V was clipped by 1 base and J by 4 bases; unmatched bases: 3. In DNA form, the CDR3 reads TGTGCCAGTAGTATAGGAAGGACAGGGAATCAGCCCCAGCATTTT. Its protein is CASSIGRTGNQPQHF.

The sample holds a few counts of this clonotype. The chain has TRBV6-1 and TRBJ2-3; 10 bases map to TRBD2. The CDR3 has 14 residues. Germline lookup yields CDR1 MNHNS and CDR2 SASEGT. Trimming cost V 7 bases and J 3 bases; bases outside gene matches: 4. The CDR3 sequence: CASTELAGTDTQYF. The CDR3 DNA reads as TGTGCCAGCACCGAACTAGCGGGAACAGATACGCAGTATTTT.

CDR3 region: CASSFNTDEQYF. For the CDR3, the DNA is TGTGCCAGCAGTTTCAACACCGACGAGCAGTACTTC. The chain combines TRBV6-2 or TRBV6-3 with TRBJ2-7; unclear D gene. The CDR3 consists of 12 residues. The V end lost 4 bases, the J end lost 5 bases, and 9 bases lay between the germline ends. Germline loops: CDR1 MNHEY, CDR2 SVGEGT.

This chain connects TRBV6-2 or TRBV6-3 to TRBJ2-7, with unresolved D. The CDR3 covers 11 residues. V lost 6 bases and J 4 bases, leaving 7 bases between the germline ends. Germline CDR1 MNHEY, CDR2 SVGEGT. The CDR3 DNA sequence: TGTGCCAGCAGGCGCTCTTACGAGCAGTACTTC. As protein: CASRRSYEQYF.

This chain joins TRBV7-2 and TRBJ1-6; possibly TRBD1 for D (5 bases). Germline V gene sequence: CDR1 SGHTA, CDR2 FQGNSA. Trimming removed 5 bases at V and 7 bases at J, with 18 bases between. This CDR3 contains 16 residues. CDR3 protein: CASSLLPGRPNSPLHF. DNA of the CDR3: TGTGCCAGCAGCCTCTTACCGGGACGTCCAAATTCACCCCTCCACTTT.

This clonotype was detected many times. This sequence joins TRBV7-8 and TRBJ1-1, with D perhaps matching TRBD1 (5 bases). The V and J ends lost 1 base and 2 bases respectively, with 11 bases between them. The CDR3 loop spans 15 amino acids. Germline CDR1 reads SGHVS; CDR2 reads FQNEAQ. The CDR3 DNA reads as TGTGCCAGCAGCTTAGGGGGACCTCTCAACACTGAAGCTTTCTTT. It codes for CASSLGGPLNTEAFF.

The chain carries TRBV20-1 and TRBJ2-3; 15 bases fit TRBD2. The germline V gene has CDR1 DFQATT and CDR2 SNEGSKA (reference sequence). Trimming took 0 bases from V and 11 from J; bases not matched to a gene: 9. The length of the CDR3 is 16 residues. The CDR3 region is CSARDRTSGRVGGQYF. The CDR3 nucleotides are TGCAGTGCTAGAGATCGGACTAGCGGGAGGGTCGGCGGGCAGTATTTT.

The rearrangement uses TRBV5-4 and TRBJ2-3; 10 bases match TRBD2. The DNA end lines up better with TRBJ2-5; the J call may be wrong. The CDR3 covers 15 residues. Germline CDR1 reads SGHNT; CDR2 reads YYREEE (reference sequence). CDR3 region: CASSLRVAGGETQYF. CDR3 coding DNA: TGTGCCAGCAGCTTGAGGGTAGCGGGAGGAGAGACCCAGTACTTC.

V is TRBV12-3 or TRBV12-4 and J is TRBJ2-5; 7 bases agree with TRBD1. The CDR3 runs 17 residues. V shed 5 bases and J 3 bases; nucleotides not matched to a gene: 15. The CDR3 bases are TGTGCCAGCAGTCCCCTCCCCCAGGGGGTGGGTGAAGAGACCCAGTACTTC. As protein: CASSPLPQGVGEETQYF.

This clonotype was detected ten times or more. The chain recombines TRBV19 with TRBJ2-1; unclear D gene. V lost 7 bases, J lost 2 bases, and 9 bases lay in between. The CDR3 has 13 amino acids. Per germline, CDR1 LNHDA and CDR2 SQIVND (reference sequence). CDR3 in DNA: TGTGCCAGTACCGGTTCAGCCTACAATGAGCAGTTCTTC. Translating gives CASTGSAYNEQFF.